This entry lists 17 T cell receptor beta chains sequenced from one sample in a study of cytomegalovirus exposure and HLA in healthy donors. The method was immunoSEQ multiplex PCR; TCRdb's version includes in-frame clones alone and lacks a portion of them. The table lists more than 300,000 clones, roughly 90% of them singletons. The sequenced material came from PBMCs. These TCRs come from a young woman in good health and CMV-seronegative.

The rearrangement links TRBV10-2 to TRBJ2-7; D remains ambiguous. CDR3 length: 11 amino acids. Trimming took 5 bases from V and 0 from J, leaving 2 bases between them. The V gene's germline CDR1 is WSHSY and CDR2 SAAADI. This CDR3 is CASSLSYEQYF. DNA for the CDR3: TGCGCCAGCAGTCTCTCCTACGAGCAGTACTTC.

The CDR3 reads CAWSEQGGRTTEAFF. CDR3 sequence (DNA): TGTGCCTGGAGTGAACAGGGTGGTAGGACAACTGAAGCTTTCTTT. The rearrangement links TRBV30 to TRBJ1-1; D might be TRBD1 (6 bases). Germline values: CDR1 GTSNPN, CDR2 SVGIG (reference sequence). V lost 1 base and J 5 bases, leaving 17 bases between the germline ends. This CDR3 is built from 15 residues.

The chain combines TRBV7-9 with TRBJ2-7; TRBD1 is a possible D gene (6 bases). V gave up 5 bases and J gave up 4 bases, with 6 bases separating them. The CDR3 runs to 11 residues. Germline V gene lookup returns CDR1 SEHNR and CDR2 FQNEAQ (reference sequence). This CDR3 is CASSTGYEQYF. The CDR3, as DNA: TGTGCCAGCAGCACAGGGTACGAGCAGTACTTC.

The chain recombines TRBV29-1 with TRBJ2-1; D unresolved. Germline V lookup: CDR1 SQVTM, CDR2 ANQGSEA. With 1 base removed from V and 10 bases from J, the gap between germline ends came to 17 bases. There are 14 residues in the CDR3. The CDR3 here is CSVEGRGPSWEQFF. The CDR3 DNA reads TGCAGCGTTGAAGGGCGTGGGCCTTCATGGGAGCAGTTCTTC.

CDR3 nucleotides: TGCGCCAGCAGTCCCGGTTCAGGGAACACCGGGGAGCTGTTTTTT. The encoded protein is CASSPGSGNTGELFF. The chain is built from TRBV5-1 and TRBJ2-2; D call uncertain. Germline assignment: CDR1 SGHRS and CDR2 YFSETQ. V lost 5 bases, J lost 1 base, and 12 bases lay in between. This CDR3 is built from 15 residues.

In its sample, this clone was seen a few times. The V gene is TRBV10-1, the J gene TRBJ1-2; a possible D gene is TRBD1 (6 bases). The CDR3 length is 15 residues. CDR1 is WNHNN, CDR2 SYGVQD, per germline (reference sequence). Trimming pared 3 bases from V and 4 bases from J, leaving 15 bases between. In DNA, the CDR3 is TGCGCCAGCAGTGATGGGGACATAGACCTCTATGGCTACACCTTC. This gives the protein CASSDGDIDLYGYTF.

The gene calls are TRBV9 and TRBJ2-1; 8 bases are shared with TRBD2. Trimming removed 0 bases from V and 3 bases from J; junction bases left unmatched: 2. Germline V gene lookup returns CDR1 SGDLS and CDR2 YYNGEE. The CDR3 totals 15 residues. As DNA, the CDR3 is TGTGCCAGCAGCGTAGAACTAGCGGACTACAATGAGCAGTTCTTC. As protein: CASSVELADYNEQFF.

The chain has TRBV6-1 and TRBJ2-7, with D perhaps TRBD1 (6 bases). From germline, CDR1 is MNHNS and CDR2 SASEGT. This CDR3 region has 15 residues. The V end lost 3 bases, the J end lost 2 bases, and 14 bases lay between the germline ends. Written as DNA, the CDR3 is TGTGCCAGCAGTGATAGAGAACAGGGCCCCTACGAGCAGTACTTC. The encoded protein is CASSDREQGPYEQYF.

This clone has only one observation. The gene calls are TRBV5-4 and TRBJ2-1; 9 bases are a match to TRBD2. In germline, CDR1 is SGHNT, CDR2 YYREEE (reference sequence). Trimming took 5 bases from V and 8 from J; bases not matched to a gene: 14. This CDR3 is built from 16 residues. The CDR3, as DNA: TGTGCCAGCAGACAAGCTCTAGCGGGGAGGGCTGATGAGCAGTTCTTC. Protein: CASRQALAGRADEQFF.

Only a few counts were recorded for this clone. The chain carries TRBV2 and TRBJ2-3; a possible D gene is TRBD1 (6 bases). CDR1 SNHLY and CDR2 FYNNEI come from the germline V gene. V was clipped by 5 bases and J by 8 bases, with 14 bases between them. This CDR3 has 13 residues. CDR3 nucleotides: TGTGCCAGCAGTAGCCAATTGGACAGTACGCAGTATTTT. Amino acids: CASSSQLDSTQYF.

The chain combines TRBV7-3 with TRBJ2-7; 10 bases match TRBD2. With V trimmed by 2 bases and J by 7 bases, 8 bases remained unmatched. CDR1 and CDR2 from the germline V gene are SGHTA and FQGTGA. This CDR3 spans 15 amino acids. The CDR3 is CASSLALAGAGEQYF. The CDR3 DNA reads TGTGCCAGCAGCTTAGCTCTAGCGGGAGCTGGTGAGCAGTACTTC.

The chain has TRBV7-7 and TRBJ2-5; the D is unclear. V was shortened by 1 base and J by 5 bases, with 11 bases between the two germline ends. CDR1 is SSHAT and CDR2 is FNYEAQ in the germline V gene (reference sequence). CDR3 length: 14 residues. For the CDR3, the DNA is TGTGCCAGCAGCTTAGAGGTCAGGAAGGAGACCCAGTACTTC. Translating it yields CASSLEVRKETQYF. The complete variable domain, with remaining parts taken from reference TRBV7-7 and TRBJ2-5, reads GAGVSQSPRYKVTKRGQDVTLRCDPISSHATLYWYQQALGQGPEFLTYFNYEAQPDKSGLPSDRFSAERPEGSISTLTIQRTEQRDSAMYRCASSLEVRKETQYFGPGTRLLVL.

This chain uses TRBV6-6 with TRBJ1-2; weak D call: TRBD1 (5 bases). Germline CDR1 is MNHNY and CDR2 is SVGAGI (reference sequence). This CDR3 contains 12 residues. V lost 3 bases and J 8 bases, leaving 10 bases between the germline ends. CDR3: CASSYSQGGYTF. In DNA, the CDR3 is TGTGCCAGCAGTTATTCCCAGGGAGGCTACACCTTC.

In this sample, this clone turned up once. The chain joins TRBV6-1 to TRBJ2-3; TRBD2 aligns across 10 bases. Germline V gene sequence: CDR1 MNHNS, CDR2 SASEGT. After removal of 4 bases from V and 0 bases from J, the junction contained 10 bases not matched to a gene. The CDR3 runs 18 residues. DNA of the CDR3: TGTGCCAGCAGTGGGATAGCGGGGGGTTCTGCTAGCACAGATACGCAGTATTTT. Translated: CASSGIAGGSASTDTQYF.

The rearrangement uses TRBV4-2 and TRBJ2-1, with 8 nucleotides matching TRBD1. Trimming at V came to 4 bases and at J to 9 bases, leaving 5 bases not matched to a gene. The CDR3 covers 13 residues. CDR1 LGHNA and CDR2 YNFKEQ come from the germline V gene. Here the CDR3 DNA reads TGTGCCAGCAGCCTGGACAGGGTCCGTGAGCAGTTCTTC. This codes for CASSLDRVREQFF.

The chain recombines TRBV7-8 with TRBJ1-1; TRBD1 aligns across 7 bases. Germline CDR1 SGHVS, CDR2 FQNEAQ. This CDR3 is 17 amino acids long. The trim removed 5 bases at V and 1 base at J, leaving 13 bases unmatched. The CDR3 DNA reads TGTGCCAGCAGCGTAGAACCCCGAAGGACAGGGAACACTGAAGCTTTCTTT. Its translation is CASSVEPRRTGNTEAFF.

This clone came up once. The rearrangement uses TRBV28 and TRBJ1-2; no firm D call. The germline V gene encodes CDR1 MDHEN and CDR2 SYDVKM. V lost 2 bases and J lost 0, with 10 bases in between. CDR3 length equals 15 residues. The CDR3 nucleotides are TGTGCCAGCAGTTTAATTCCCCGGTCTAACTATGGCTACACCTTC. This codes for CASSLIPRSNYGYTF.